What follows describes a single TCR beta chain. The data were produced by immunoSEQ multiplex PCR, yet TCRdb's version contains in-frame clones alone and is incomplete. Of roughly 120,000 clones listed, approximately 93% are singletons. V lost 5 bases, J lost 3 bases, and 11 bases lay in between. In germline, CDR1 is LNHDA, CDR2 SQIVND (reference sequence). The CDR3 sequence is 14 residues long. This sample is drawn from a study of control samples from healthy donors and cancer patients. The rearrangement uses TRBV19 and TRBJ1-3, with D possibly being TRBD1 (5 bases). The TCR was taken from a woman aged 18 to 35 in good health. The specimen sequenced was blood. This CDR3 reads CASSQGASGNTIYF. CDR3 DNA sequence: TGTGCCAGTAGTCAAGGGGCAAGTGGAAACACCATATATTTT.